This T cell receptor beta chain was documented in a study of shared clonotypes between healthy human individuals (dated by TCRdb to the early 2020s). About the investigation overall: The cohort included a few men and a couple of women between 18 and 49 years of age. For each donor, CD4 naive and CD4 memory were each given three plates, CD8 naive was given two plates, and CD8 memory was given one plate. To estimate repertoire size and how much clonotypes are shared between individuals, the study performed deep sequencing of blood TCR repertoires from about 5 healthy adults. Libraries were prepared and TCR repertoires were sequenced by different laboratories using diverse techniques, in order to increase sequencing depth and limit assay-specific biases. Each donor's leukapheresis produced roughly between about 0.9 and 9.5 billion PBMCs.

The V end gives up 3 bases and the J end 3 bases, leaving 6 bases in the junction not matched to a gene. The germline V gene encodes CDR1 SGHVS and CDR2 FQNEAQ. The CDR3 holds 15 amino acids from the cysteine to the phenylalanine. Only the CDR3 part of the read is kept: 45 bases, read in frame from the first base. Regarding this clone: The antigen it binds to is not known. No qualities accompany the bases; no much larger clone lies one base away.

The donors were healthy, HIV-negative adults with no recently reported acute infections or vaccinations. Every donor was a Caucasian adult living in Nashville, Tennessee, USA. CD4+ T cells were enriched by magnetic negative selection; naive cells were then positively selected on CD45RA, and the negative fraction formed the memory subset. After blood collection by leukapheresis, PBMCs were isolated using Ficoll-Histopaque density gradient centrifugation and then cryopreserved in the vapor phase of liquid nitrogen. Purity and quantity of every magnetically sorted T cell population were checked by analytical flow cytometry. Genomic DNA was isolated from each sorted fraction and quantified by UV absorbance on a Nanodrop 2000c. General study outcomes and caveats: Only blood was sampled, and tissue TCR repertoires likely differ from those in blood. Roughly 5.2% of naive CD4, 3.5% of naive CD8, 2.3% of memory CD4, and more than 0.35% of memory CD8 clonotypes were shared across several donors. Naive subsets generally had larger estimated clonotype richness than memory subsets. Clonotypes shared by all four sorted-subset donors showed higher generation probabilities than non-shared clonotypes. Because the study included only a small number of donors, the genetic and exposure-history diversity represented was limited. Based on pairwise subsampling, the degree of clonotype sharing among donors was expected to be affected by sequencing depth. Rarefaction of sorted-subset datasets indicated incomplete sequencing despite the large sequencing depth.

Using the deep immunoSEQ assay, multiplex PCR amplified TCR CDR3 regions from genomic DNA. Extracted genomic DNA from each cell subset was distributed evenly across all wells of several immunoSEQ 96-well plates, and each plate was treated as a replicate. Each replicate PCR for sorted subsets received roughly 0.2 ug genomic DNA, equal to roughly 30,000 T cell genomes. The purified libraries were quantified using a Qubit 3.0 fluorometer, sized with a Bioanalyzer 2100, and then quantified again using the KAPA Library Quantification kit. A separate single-read 150-cycle Illumina NextSeq 550 flow cell was used to sequence each immunoSEQ 96-well plate. The study's processing was this. Because only junctional sequences without quality scores were contained in the immunoSEQ output, filtering matching that applied to full-length reads could not be performed. Sequences were annotated with PyIR, a Python wrapper for IgBLAST v1.9, using IMGT germline references to assign V/J genes and CDR3. Any read was removed if the V/J assignment was weak (E-value above 1e-6), the CDR3 was missing, or the read contained stop codons, out-of-frame junctions, or ambiguous translated residues. V3J clonotypes were defined by identical inferred V gene, J gene, and CDR3 amino acid sequence. Percentage overlap between repertoires was calculated by dividing the number of shared unique clonotypes by the size of the smaller repertoire. Three approaches were used to assess repertoire richness: RTK rarefaction, the Chao1 estimator, and Recon v2.1 estimates of unobserved clonotypes. For all TCRbeta clonotypes obtained by the gDNA method from a few donors, generation probabilities were computed with OLGA. TCRdb mirrors the immuneACCESS table, restricted to in-frame sequences. Some clones are absent from its copies; in checked studies, under half trace to an unresolved V gene, and the reason for the others is unknown. From that table come the V and J calls and clone size; the DNA was used to work out D and trimming. Present in this sample are some 660,000 clones, around 73% of which were seen just once. Around 1.8% of the sample comes from the top ten.

The receptor was derived from a woman in her 30s in good health. The specimen was memory CD4+ T cells sorted from blood. Read against the paper, the sample's cell subset or site label means: CD45RA-negative fraction. The chain was built from TRBV7-8 and TRBJ2-7; TRBD2 lines up with 9 middle nucleotides. Here is the DNA: TGTGCCAGCAGCTTCCTTAGCGGGAGTCTCTACGAGCAGTACTTC. This translates into CASSFLSGSLYEQYF. Reference TRBV7-8 and TRBJ2-7 genes cover what lies past the CDR3, so the full variable domain is GAGVSQSPRYKVAKRGQDVALRCDPISGHVSLFWYQQALGQGPEFLTYFQNEAQLDKSGLPSDRFFAERPEGSVSTLKIQRTQQEDSAVYLCASSFLSGSLYEQYFGPGTRLTVT.